This entry lists 14 T cell receptor beta chains sequenced from one sample in a study of blood T cell repertoires in COVID-19. Sequencing used immunoSEQ multiplex PCR; TCRdb keeps in-frame clones, though not all of them. The sample consists of 90,000 to 150,000 clones, around 88% of them appearing once. Sequencing used peripheral blood. The receptors stem from a woman aged 45-65 years with active or convalescent COVID-19.

This clone was recorded a few times. The chain couples TRBV6-5 to TRBJ1-5; TRBD1 matches at 7 bases. The junction had 3 bases not matched to a gene; V was cut back by 4 bases and J by 0 bases. In germline, CDR1 is MNHEY, CDR2 SVGAGI. The CDR3 spans 15 residues. The CDR3 nucleotides read TGTGCCAGCAGTTTGTACAGGGGTAGCAATCAGCCCCAGCATTTT. Protein product: CASSLYRGSNQPQHF.

The gene calls are TRBV15 and TRBJ1-2; possibly TRBD1 for D (6 bases). The CDR3 is made up of 15 amino acids. The V end was cut by 0 bases, the J end by 7 bases, with 15 bases between. Germline lookup yields CDR1 LNHNV and CDR2 YYDKDF (reference sequence). Written as DNA, the CDR3 is TGTGCCACCAGCAGAGATTTGGGGGCAACGAGTGGCTACACCTTC. It translates to CATSRDLGATSGYTF.

The genes are TRBV5-4 and TRBJ2-5; 14 bases align to TRBD2. Per the germline V gene, CDR1 is SGHNT and CDR2 is YYREEE (reference sequence). Unmatched junction bases numbered 1, after V lost 1 base and J lost 5 bases. This CDR3 has 15 residues. For the CDR3, the DNA is TGTGCCAGCAGCTTGAGGACTAGCGGGAGGGAGACCCAGTACTTC. This sequence encodes CASSLRTSGRETQYF.

Details on this clone: Other DNA sequences in this sample translate to the same CDR3. The chain uses TRBV29-1 and TRBJ1-1, with D unresolved. V was pared by 4 bases and J by 0 bases, with 9 bases between. CDR3 size: 13 residues. Germline V lookup: CDR1 SQVTM, CDR2 ANQGSEA. CDR3 sequence reads: CSVVKQMNTEAFF. Written as DNA, the CDR3 is TGCAGCGTTGTCAAACAGATGAACACTGAAGCTTTCTTT. The complete variable domain, with remaining parts taken from reference TRBV29-1 and TRBJ1-1, reads SAVISQKPSRDICQRGTSLTIQCQVDSQVTMMFWYRQQPGQSLTLIATANQGSEATYESGFVIDKFPISRPNLTFSTLTVSNMSPEDSSIYLCSVVKQMNTEAFFGQGTRLTVV.

The chain recombines TRBV20-1 with TRBJ2-3, with 12 nucleotides matching TRBD1. This CDR3 spans 18 amino acids. Germline CDR1 reads DFQATT; CDR2 reads SNEGSKA (reference sequence). After removal of 3 bases from V and 4 bases from J, the junction contained 14 bases not matched to a gene. The CDR3: CSASVGGQGASIPDTQYF. The CDR3 DNA is TGCAGTGCTAGTGTGGGGGGACAGGGGGCTTCAATCCCAGATACGCAGTATTTT.

The chain has TRBV12-3 or TRBV12-4 and TRBJ1-5; the D gene is possibly TRBD1 (6 bases). The CDR3 spans 13 residues. The V end was cut by 1 base, the J end by 7 bases, with 8 bases between. CDR3 nucleotides: TGTGCCAGCAGTTTAGACAGGGTGCAGCCCCAGCATTTT. Translating gives CASSLDRVQPQHF.

This clone was observed once. The gene calls are TRBV6-5 and TRBJ2-5, with D perhaps TRBD2 (5 bases). This CDR3 is 12 amino acids long. Between the trimmed V and J ends, which lost 6 bases and 5 bases, there was a span of 10 bases. Germline assignment: CDR1 MNHEY and CDR2 SVGAGI. DNA of the CDR3: TGTGCCAGCAGCCAGTGGAGGGAGACCCAGTACTTC. It yields the protein CASSQWRETQYF.

This clone has a single count. The chain has TRBV3-1 (or the pseudogene TRBV3-2) and TRBJ1-5, with a possible D match to TRBD1 (6 bases). The CDR3 totals 16 residues. The germline V and J ends were trimmed by 3 bases and 7 bases, with 19 bases remaining between them. CDR1 and CDR2 from the germline V gene are LGHDT and YNNKEL (reference sequence). The DNA of the CDR3 is TGTGCCAGCAGCCATTCAGGGGCGAGGTTCAAACAGCCCCAGCATTTT. Translation gives CASSHSGARFKQPQHF.

The CDR3 loop is CASSQGTSGRAEQFF. The CDR3 region has the DNA TGCGCCAGCAGCCAAGGGACTAGCGGGAGGGCCGAGCAGTTCTTC. This chain joins TRBV4-3 and TRBJ2-1; 15 bases map to TRBD2. V lost 1 base to trimming and J lost 10 bases; unmatched junction nucleotides: 2. The CDR3 is 15 amino acids. CDR1 LGHNA and CDR2 YSLEER come from the germline V gene.

The chain combines TRBV28 with TRBJ2-7; D uncertain. CDR3 length equals 11 residues. CDR1 and CDR2 from the germline V gene are MDHEN and SYDVKM. V was cut by 5 bases and J by 3 bases, with 5 bases left in between. The CDR3 loop is CASSPNYEQYF. CDR3 DNA sequence: TGTGCCAGCAGTCCAAACTACGAGCAGTACTTC.

The chain joins TRBV4-3 to TRBJ2-5; 10 bases are a match to TRBD2. Germline V CDR1 and CDR2: LGHNA, YSLEER. The CDR3 runs 17 residues. The V segment lost 0 bases and the J segment 1 base; nucleotides outside the gene matches: 5. The CDR3 nucleotides read TGCGCCAGCAGCCAAGAAGCGAGCGGGAGGGTCCAAGAGACCCAGTACTTC. Amino acid sequence: CASSQEASGRVQETQYF.

The sample holds one count of this clone. The chain carries TRBV30 and TRBJ1-5; D ambiguous. The CDR3 covers 14 residues. CDR1 is GTSNPN, CDR2 SVGIG, per germline (reference sequence). V was shortened by 0 bases and J by 4 bases, with 10 bases between the two germline ends. In DNA form, the CDR3 reads TGTGCCTGGAGTGTACTTACTGCGAATCAGCCCCAGCATTTT. Protein: CAWSVLTANQPQHF.

The chain employs TRBV5-1 and TRBJ2-1, with 10 nucleotides matching TRBD2. Per the germline V gene, CDR1 is SGHRS and CDR2 is YFSETQ. The CDR3 totals 15 residues. V gave up 4 bases and J gave up 6 bases; unmatched junction bases: 7. In DNA form, the CDR3 reads TGCGCCAGCAGCCTTTCTAGCGGGGGTTTCAATGAGCAGTTCTTC. This codes for CASSLSSGGFNEQFF.

V usage is TRBV28 and J usage is TRBJ2-1; 8 bases line up with TRBD2. CDR1 is MDHEN, CDR2 SYDVKM, per germline. The CDR3 consists of 15 residues. Trimming took 4 bases from V and 4 from J; bases not matched to a gene: 6. CDR3 sequence: CASSSLAEIYNEQFF. In nucleotides, the CDR3 is TGTGCCAGCAGTTCACTAGCGGAAATTTACAATGAGCAGTTCTTC. Full variable domain (rest looked up from reference TRBV28 and TRBJ2-1): DVKVTQSSRYLVKRTGEKVFLECVQDMDHENMFWYRQDPGLGLRLIYFSYDVKMKEKGDIPEGYSVSREKKERFSLILESASTNQTSMYLCASSSLAEIYNEQFFGPGTRLTVL.